The 30 T cell receptor beta chains below were found in one sample sequenced in a study of cytomegalovirus exposure and HLA in healthy donors. The primer mix had 60 Vbeta and 13 Jbeta primers. The data were produced by immunoSEQ multiplex PCR, yet TCRdb's version contains in-frame clones alone and is incomplete. This sample yields fewer than 110,000 clones, of which 65% to 80% are seen a single time; approximately 4.2% belongs to the top ten. Sequencing input: PBMCs. Source of these receptors: a male donor in good health and CMV-seronegative.

This chain joins TRBV7-7 and TRBJ2-1, with 8 bases identical to TRBD2. V gave up 5 bases and J gave up 4 bases; unmatched junction bases: 10. The CDR3 is made up of 16 amino acids. CDR1 is SSHAT and CDR2 is FNYEAQ in the germline V gene (reference sequence). The CDR3 sequence: CASSLLGTSRYNEQFF. The CDR3 DNA reads as TGTGCCAGCAGCCTTCTTGGGACTAGTCGATACAATGAGCAGTTCTTC.

This chain uses TRBV5-4 with TRBJ2-7; 15 nucleotides agree with TRBD2. The CDR3 runs 17 residues. V lost 0 bases to trimming and J lost 2 bases; unmatched junction nucleotides: 3. The germline V gene encodes CDR1 SGHNT and CDR2 YYREEE (reference sequence). This CDR3 is CASSLGGLAGGAYEQYF. The CDR3 region has the DNA TGTGCCAGCAGCTTGGGGGGACTAGCGGGAGGAGCCTACGAGCAGTACTTC.

The chain links TRBV7-9 to TRBJ1-4; 10 bases align to TRBD1. The CDR3 sequence is 14 residues long. Germline CDR1 SEHNR, CDR2 FQNEAQ (reference sequence). V shed 7 bases and J 7 bases; nucleotides not matched to a gene: 6. This CDR3 is CASTRDRGLEKLFF. The CDR3 nucleotides read TGTGCCAGCACTCGCGACAGGGGGCTTGAAAAACTGTTTTTT.

The genes are TRBV7-7 and TRBJ2-5; possible D gene TRBD2, 6 bases. V was pared by 4 bases and J by 2 bases, with 14 bases between. The CDR3 spans 15 residues. Germline CDR1 and CDR2: SSHAT and FNYEAQ (reference sequence). CDR3 loop: CASSSRRDLQETQYF. The CDR3, as DNA: TGTGCCAGCAGCTCTCGGCGGGACTTACAAGAGACCCAGTACTTC.

The CDR3: CASSQDRVSYEQYF. Written as DNA, the CDR3 is TGCGCCAGCAGCCAAGACAGGGTTTCCTACGAGCAGTACTTC. The chain combines TRBV4-1 with TRBJ2-7; the D gene is possibly TRBD1 (5 bases). The V gene's germline CDR1 is MGHRA and CDR2 YSYEKL. This CDR3 has 14 amino acids. V was trimmed by 0 bases and J by 1 base, leaving 7 bases between them.

The chain has TRBV27 and TRBJ2-3; 8 nucleotides line up with TRBD1. Per germline, CDR1 MNHEY and CDR2 SMNVEV (reference sequence). V lost 2 bases and J lost 3; bases outside the gene matches: 1. This CDR3 is 14 amino acids long. The CDR3 region is CASSLNRGTDTQYF. CDR3 coding DNA: TGTGCCAGCAGTTTAAACAGGGGGACAGATACGCAGTATTTT.

Turning to this clone: At one boundary the junction diverges from the germline segment, which might be a read error. The V gene is TRBV6-1, the J gene TRBJ2-7; 11 positions match TRBD2. Germline values: CDR1 MNHNS, CDR2 SASEGT. This CDR3 comprises 14 residues. CDR3 protein: CASSELAGGGEQCF. CDR3 coding DNA: TGTGCCAGCAGTGAACTAGCGGGAGGTGGGGAGCAGTGCTTC.

This chain uses TRBV19 with TRBJ1-5; no reliable D call. Germline V lookup: CDR1 LNHDA, CDR2 SQIVND (reference sequence). CDR3 length equals 13 residues. Trimming pared 6 bases from V and 9 bases from J, leaving 15 bases between. Here the CDR3 DNA reads TGTGCCAGTAGAGAGACGGGGTTTGGGCCCCAGCATTTT. As protein: CASRETGFGPQHF.

The V call is TRBV5-1, the J call TRBJ2-7, with TRBD2 as a possible D gene (6 bases). Germline CDR1 reads SGHRS; CDR2 reads YFSETQ. CDR3 length: 15 residues. The ends were cut back, 5 bases at V and 3 bases at J, with 18 bases in the middle. Written as DNA, the CDR3 is TGCGCCAGCAGTCAAGGAGGGGCCGGGAGCTACGAGCAGTACTTC. Translation: CASSQGGAGSYEQYF.

This chain connects TRBV27 to TRBJ1-4, with 8 bases aligning to TRBD1. CDR3 length: 12 amino acids. Germline V CDR1 and CDR2: MNHEY, SMNVEV (reference sequence). V was clipped by 8 bases and J by 6 bases; unmatched bases: 2. The CDR3 loop reads CASRTGYEKLFF. The CDR3 bases are TGTGCCAGCCGGACAGGGTATGAAAAACTGTTTTTT.

The rearrangement uses TRBV19 and TRBJ1-5, with 7 positions matching TRBD1. The CDR3 covers 14 residues. The V and J ends lost 9 bases and 4 bases, in that order; junction bases with no gene match: 9. The germline V gene has CDR1 LNHDA and CDR2 SQIVND (reference sequence). The CDR3 protein is CASVLQGQNQPQHF. In DNA, the CDR3 is TGTGCCAGCGTTTTGCAGGGACAGAATCAGCCCCAGCATTTT.

This clone was recorded a few times. V and J are TRBV27 and TRBJ1-5; a weak D match, TRBD1 (6 bases). Per germline, CDR1 MNHEY and CDR2 SMNVEV (reference sequence). The CDR3 loop spans 16 amino acids. The V gene lost 0 bases and the J gene lost 10 bases, with 19 bases spanning the gap. CDR3 amino acids: CASSLSAGAAGGPQHF. CDR3 DNA sequence: TGTGCCAGCAGTTTATCAGCAGGGGCCGCGGGGGGACCCCAGCATTTT.

The chain has TRBV5-6 and TRBJ1-2; no clear D. Trimming pared 5 bases from V and 4 bases from J, leaving 15 bases between. The CDR3 loop spans 14 amino acids. Germline assignment: CDR1 SGHDT and CDR2 YYEEEE. The CDR3 coding sequence is TGTGCCAGCAGTCCCGCCAGGTCAATCTATGGCTACACCTTC. Its translation: CASSPARSIYGYTF.

The chain couples TRBV4-1 to TRBJ1-2; 7 bases are a match to TRBD1. Looked up from germline, CDR1 is MGHRA and CDR2 is YSYEKL. The CDR3 is 16 residues long. J gave up 2 bases and V 0 bases, and 6 bases lay outside the gene matches. The CDR3 region has the DNA TGCGCCAGCAGCCAAGAGGGGACAGACCTCAACTATGGCTACACCTTC. Encoded protein: CASSQEGTDLNYGYTF.

A single count supports this clone. The V gene is TRBV7-9, the J gene TRBJ2-1, with 8 bases lining up with TRBD2. J gave up 10 bases and V 6 bases, and 14 bases lay outside the gene matches. Germline CDR1 is SEHNR and CDR2 is FQNEAQ (reference sequence). This CDR3 spans 15 amino acids. The CDR3 bases are TGTGCCAGCAGGTTGCCTAGCGGGTGGGGTGGGGAGCAGTTCTTC. Amino acid sequence: CASRLPSGWGGEQFF. Complete variable domain (other parts from reference TRBV7-9 and TRBJ2-1): DTGVSQNPRHKITKRGQNVTFRCDPISEHNRLYWYRQTLGQGPEFLTYFQNEAQLEKSRLLSDRFSAERPKGSFSTLEIQRTEQGDSAMYLCASRLPSGWGGEQFFGPGTRLTVL.

This sequence joins TRBV4-1 and TRBJ1-1; D is ambiguous. The germline V and J ends were trimmed by 4 bases and 0 bases, with 15 bases remaining between them. The CDR3 spans 16 residues. Per germline, CDR1 MGHRA and CDR2 YSYEKL. CDR3 region: CASSLGTGRMNTEAFF. CDR3 DNA: TGCGCCAGCAGCCTTGGAACCGGGAGAATGAACACTGAAGCTTTCTTT.

This clone came up a few times. This CDR3 is also generated by other DNA sequences in the sample. The rearrangement joins TRBV5-1 to TRBJ2-3; D unclear. The V gene lost 2 bases and the J gene lost 2 bases, with 9 bases spanning the gap. Germline-derived CDR1 and CDR2 are SGHRS and YFSETQ. The CDR3 contains 14 residues. CDR3 loop: CASSFGAITDTQYF. CDR3 nucleotide sequence: TGCGCCAGCAGCTTCGGAGCGATCACAGATACGCAGTATTTT.

The chain is built from TRBV5-1 and TRBJ2-7; 7 positions match TRBD2. V lost 4 bases, J lost 0 bases, and 7 bases stayed unmatched. This CDR3 has 15 amino acids. Germline V CDR1 and CDR2: SGHRS, YFSETQ. In DNA form, the CDR3 reads TGCGCCAGCAGCGTTAGCGGGCTGAGCTCCTACGAGCAGTACTTC. Its protein is CASSVSGLSSYEQYF.

This rearrangement joins TRBV29-1 to TRBJ1-5, with TRBD1 as a possible D gene (5 bases). Germline V CDR1 and CDR2: SQVTM, ANQGSEA. The CDR3 totals 12 residues. V lost 7 bases to trimming and J lost 3 bases, with 10 bases between them. The CDR3 spells CSASGNNQPQHF. For the CDR3, the DNA is TGCAGCGCGTCAGGGAACAATCAGCCCCAGCATTTT.

The CDR3 spells CASSRQVEQYF. In nucleotides, the CDR3 is TGTGCCAGCTCTCGACAGGTCGAGCAGTACTTC. This chain links TRBV2 with TRBJ2-7; D perhaps matches TRBD1 (6 bases). The CDR3 totals 11 residues. Trimming stripped 8 bases from V and 6 bases from J, with 11 bases between. Germline CDR1 is SNHLY and CDR2 is FYNNEI.

The chain couples TRBV7-6 to TRBJ2-1; D remains unclear. CDR1 SGHVS and CDR2 FNYEAQ come from the germline V gene. Between the trimmed V and J ends, which lost 9 bases and 0 bases, there was a span of 9 bases. The CDR3 loop spans 13 amino acids. The CDR3: CASSWSSYNEQFF. Written as DNA, the CDR3 is TGTGCCAGTTCGTGGAGCTCCTACAATGAGCAGTTCTTC.

This chain uses TRBV11-1 with TRBJ2-1, with D unresolved. Germline CDR1 and CDR2: SGHAT and FQDESV (reference sequence). With 4 bases removed from V and 7 bases from J, the gap between germline ends came to 11 bases. The CDR3 contains 13 residues. CDR3: CASSSRTQNEQFF. For the CDR3, the DNA is TGTGCCAGCAGCTCTCGAACCCAGAATGAGCAGTTCTTC.

The chain couples TRBV7-9 to TRBJ2-5; D is perhaps TRBD2 (5 bases). The J call may not be correct, given that the DNA end is closer to TRBJ2-7. Germline V gives CDR1 SEHNR, CDR2 FQNEAQ (reference sequence). The CDR3 covers 15 residues. CDR3 DNA: TGTGCCAGCAGCTTAGATAGGCTAGCCTCCTACGAGCAGTACTTC. Translating gives CASSLDRLASYEQYF.

This sequence joins TRBV18 and TRBJ1-5; 7 bases line up with TRBD1. V was pared by 4 bases and J by 6 bases, with 12 bases of the junction left unmatched. Per germline, CDR1 KGHSH and CDR2 LQKENI. This CDR3 is built from 16 residues. CDR3 amino acids: CASSLQEGAQGQPQHF. The CDR3 region has the DNA TGTGCCAGCTCACTTCAGGAGGGGGCCCAAGGTCAGCCCCAGCATTTT. Full variable domain (rest looked up from reference TRBV18 and TRBJ1-5): NAGVMQNPRHLVRRRGQEARLRCSPMKGHSHVYWYRQLPEEGLKFMVYLQKENIIDESGMPKERFSAEFPKEGPSILRIQQVVRGDSAAYFCASSLQEGAQGQPQHFGDGTRLSIL.

V gene TRBV19 combines with J gene TRBJ2-1; 14 nucleotides align to TRBD2. Germline assignment: CDR1 LNHDA and CDR2 SQIVND (reference sequence). There are 16 residues in the CDR3. The V and J ends lost 3 bases and 7 bases, in that order; junction bases with no gene match: 5. The CDR3 coding sequence is TGTGCCAGTAGTATGGGACTAGCGGGAGCGGGGAATGAGCAGTTCTTC. Its translation is CASSMGLAGAGNEQFF.

The rearrangement links TRBV6-5 to TRBJ2-5; D remains unclear. V was shortened by 0 bases and J by 4 bases, with 15 bases between the two germline ends. CDR1 MNHEY and CDR2 SVGAGI come from the germline V gene. The CDR3 runs to 16 residues. The CDR3 coding sequence is TGTGCCAGCAGTTACTCGATCTCAGGTTTCCCAGAGACCCAGTACTTC. Its protein is CASSYSISGFPETQYF.

This clone has a handful of counts. The chain employs TRBV30 and TRBJ1-6, with D unclear. CDR1 is GTSNPN, CDR2 SVGIG, per germline (reference sequence). V gave up 4 bases and J gave up 13 bases, with 14 bases separating them. There are 12 residues in the CDR3. The CDR3, as DNA: TGTGCCTGGAAAAGGACGAGCGGGCCCCTCCACTTT. This codes for CAWKRTSGPLHF.

The V and J genes are TRBV6-1 and TRBJ1-5; D possibly corresponds to TRBD1 (6 bases). The germline V gene encodes CDR1 MNHNS and CDR2 SASEGT. The CDR3 has 16 amino acids. V was cut by 6 bases and J by 0 bases, with 15 bases left in between. The CDR3 spells CASREQGSGSNQPQHF. The CDR3 DNA reads TGTGCCAGCAGAGAACAGGGTTCGGGTAGCAATCAGCCCCAGCATTTT.

Points on this clone: Mismatch with germline at one junction end may stem from a read error. J is TRBJ1-5 and V is TRBV28, with TRBD1 as a possible D gene (6 bases). Germline loops: CDR1 MDHEN, CDR2 SYDVKM. The CDR3 runs to 16 residues. Here the CDR3 DNA reads TGTGCCAGCAGTTTCACAGGGCTCCTTAGCAATCAGCCTCAGCATTTT. It is translated as CASSFTGLLSNQPQHF.

This clone appeared a single time. The rearrangement joins TRBV4-1 to TRBJ2-7; possibly TRBD2 for D (6 bases). Germline CDR1 MGHRA, CDR2 YSYEKL. V lost 4 bases and J lost 3, with 16 bases in between. This CDR3 has 15 residues. The CDR3 sequence is CASSPAGTGDYEQYF. The CDR3, as DNA: TGCGCCAGCAGCCCGGCCGGGACTGGAGACTACGAGCAGTACTTC.